The 7 T cell receptor beta chains below were found in one sample sequenced in a study of CD8+ T cells in alopecia areata (dated by TCRdb to 2017 to 2018). Libraries came from the immunoSEQ multiplex PCR assay. For TCR sequencing, RNA was extracted from every sample and reverse transcribed into cDNA to serve as template. The table was pulled from immuneACCESS by TCRdb, which kept in-frame rearrangements only. Such tables lose some clones; where checked, under half of the loss comes from unresolved V genes, and the rest has no known cause. The sample profile shows more than 85,000 clones; 35% to 50% of them were found once. Roughly 0.79% of the sample is taken by the ten largest. Material: CD4+ T cells sorted from blood. The receptors here all came from a human donor with alopecia areata.

The V gene is TRBV28, the J gene TRBJ2-1, with D perhaps matching TRBD1 (5 bases). This CDR3 comprises 14 residues. Germline CDR1 reads MDHEN; CDR2 reads SYDVKM. Trimming shortened V by 2 bases and J by 0 bases, and 5 bases separated the two germline ends. Here the CDR3 reads CASSLRGSYNEQFF. CDR3 DNA: TGTGCCAGCAGTTTAAGGGGCTCCTACAATGAGCAGTTCTTC.

The chain has TRBV28 and TRBJ2-3; D unclear. Trimming shortened V by 6 bases and J by 8 bases, and 9 bases separated the two germline ends. This CDR3 spans 11 amino acids. In germline, CDR1 is MDHEN, CDR2 SYDVKM. CDR3 nucleotide sequence: TGTGCCAGCAGCGAGGTTCTTACGCAGTATTTT. Translating it yields CASSEVLTQYF.

This chain uses TRBV5-6 with TRBJ2-3, with D perhaps matching TRBD2 (5 bases). Trimming took 3 bases from V and 11 from J, leaving 22 bases between them. This CDR3 comprises 15 residues. Per the germline V gene, CDR1 is SGHDT and CDR2 is YYEEEE. As DNA, the CDR3 is TGTGCCAGCAGCTCGGCCATTTCCGCAGTTGAGGGGCAGTATTTT. Translated, it gives CASSSAISAVEGQYF.

There are a few counts of this clone. The rearrangement joins TRBV30 to TRBJ2-3, with D tentatively TRBD2 (6 bases). Trimming took 7 bases from V and 3 from J, leaving 14 bases between them. The CDR3 is made up of 13 amino acids. Germline CDR1 and CDR2: GTSNPN and SVGIG (reference sequence). This CDR3 is CAFAGSPTDTQYF. CDR3 in DNA: TGTGCCTTCGCGGGGAGTCCAACAGATACGCAGTATTTT.

V and J are TRBV28 and TRBJ2-5; D is undetermined. The CDR3 contains 11 residues. Germline V lookup: CDR1 MDHEN, CDR2 SYDVKM. V lost 7 bases, J lost 1 base, and 4 bases lay in between. The CDR3 region has the DNA TGTGCCAGCACCTCCCAAGAGACCCAGTACTTC. Its translation is CASTSQETQYF.

The CDR3 sequence: CSVEDWERETQYF. The CDR3 DNA reads TGCAGCGTTGAAGATTGGGAGAGGGAGACCCAGTACTTC. The chain combines TRBV29-1 with TRBJ2-5; possibly TRBD2 for D (5 bases). Between the trimmed V and J ends, which lost 0 bases and 5 bases, there was a span of 10 bases. The CDR3 contains 13 residues. Germline V gene lookup returns CDR1 SQVTM and CDR2 ANQGSEA.

The rearrangement uses TRBV7-2 and TRBJ2-5, with a tentative D call TRBD2 (7 bases). CDR1 SGHTA and CDR2 FQGNSA come from the germline V gene. The CDR3 runs 15 residues. Trimming took off 5 bases at V and 5 bases at J, with 18 bases between the two ends. CDR3 bases: TGTGCCAGCAGCCCGCTACGGGGGGCGGCGGAGACCCAGTACTTC. It translates to CASSPLRGAAETQYF.